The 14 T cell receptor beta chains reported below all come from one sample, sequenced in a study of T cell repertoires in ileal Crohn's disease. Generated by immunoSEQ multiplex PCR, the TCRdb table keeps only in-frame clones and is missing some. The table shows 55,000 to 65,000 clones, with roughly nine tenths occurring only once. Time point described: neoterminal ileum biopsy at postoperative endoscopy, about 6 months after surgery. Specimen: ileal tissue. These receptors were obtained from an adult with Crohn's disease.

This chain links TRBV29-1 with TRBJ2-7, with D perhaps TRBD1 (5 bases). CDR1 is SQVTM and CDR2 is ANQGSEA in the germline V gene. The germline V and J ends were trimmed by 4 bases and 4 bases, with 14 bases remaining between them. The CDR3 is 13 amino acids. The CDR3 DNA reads TGCAGCGTTGTGGGTACAGGACCATACGAGCAGTACTTC. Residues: CSVVGTGPYEQYF.

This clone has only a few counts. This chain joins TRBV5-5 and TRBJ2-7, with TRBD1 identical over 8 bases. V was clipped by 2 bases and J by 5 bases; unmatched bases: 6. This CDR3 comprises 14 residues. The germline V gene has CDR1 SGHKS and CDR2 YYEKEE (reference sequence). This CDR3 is CASSFFADRDEQYV. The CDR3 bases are TGTGCCAGCAGCTTCTTCGCGGACAGGGACGAGCAGTACGTC.

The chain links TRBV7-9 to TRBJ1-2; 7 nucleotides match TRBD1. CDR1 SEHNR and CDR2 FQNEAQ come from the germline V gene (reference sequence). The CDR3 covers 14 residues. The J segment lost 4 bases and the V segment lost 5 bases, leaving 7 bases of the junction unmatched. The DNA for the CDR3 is TGTGCCAGCAGCCAGGGGGACGGAGCCTATGGCTACACCTTC. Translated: CASSQGDGAYGYTF. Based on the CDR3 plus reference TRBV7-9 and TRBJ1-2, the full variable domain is DTGVSQNPRHKITKRGQNVTFRCDPISEHNRLYWYRQTLGQGPEFLTYFQNEAQLEKSRLLSDRFSAERPKGSFSTLEIQRTEQGDSAMYLCASSQGDGAYGYTFGSGTRLTVV.

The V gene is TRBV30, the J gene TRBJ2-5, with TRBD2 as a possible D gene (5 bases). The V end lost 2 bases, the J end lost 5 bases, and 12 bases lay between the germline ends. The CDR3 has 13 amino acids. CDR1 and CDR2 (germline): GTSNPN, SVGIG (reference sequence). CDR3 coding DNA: TGTGCCTGGAGTATCGGAGGAGACGAGACCCAGTACTTC. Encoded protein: CAWSIGGDETQYF.

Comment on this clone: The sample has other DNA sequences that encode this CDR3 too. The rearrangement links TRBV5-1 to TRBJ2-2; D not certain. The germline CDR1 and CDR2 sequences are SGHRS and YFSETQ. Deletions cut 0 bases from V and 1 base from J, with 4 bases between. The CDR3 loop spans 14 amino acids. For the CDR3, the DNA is TGCGCCAGCAGCTTGGGACAGAACACCGGGGAGCTGTTTTTT. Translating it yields CASSLGQNTGELFF.

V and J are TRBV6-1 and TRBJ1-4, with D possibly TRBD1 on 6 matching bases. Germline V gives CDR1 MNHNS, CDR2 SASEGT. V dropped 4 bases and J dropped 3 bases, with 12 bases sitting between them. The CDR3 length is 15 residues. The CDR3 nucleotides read TGTGCCAGCAGTGCTCAAGGGGGGGCTAATGAAAAACTGTTTTTT. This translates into CASSAQGGANEKLFF.

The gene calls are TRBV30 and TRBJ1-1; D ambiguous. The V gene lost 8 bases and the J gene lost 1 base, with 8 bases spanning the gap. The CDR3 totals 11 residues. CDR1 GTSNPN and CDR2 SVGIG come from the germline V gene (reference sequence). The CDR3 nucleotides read TGTGCCCTATCAGGGAACACTGAAGCTTTCTTT. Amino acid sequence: CALSGNTEAFF.

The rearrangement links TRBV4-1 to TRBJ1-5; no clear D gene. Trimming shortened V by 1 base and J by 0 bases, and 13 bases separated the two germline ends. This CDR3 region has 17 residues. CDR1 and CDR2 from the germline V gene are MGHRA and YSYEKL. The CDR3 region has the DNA TGCGCCAGCAGCCAAGTTTTTAGCCAGCCTAGCAATCAGCCCCAGCATTTT. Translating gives CASSQVFSQPSNQPQHF.

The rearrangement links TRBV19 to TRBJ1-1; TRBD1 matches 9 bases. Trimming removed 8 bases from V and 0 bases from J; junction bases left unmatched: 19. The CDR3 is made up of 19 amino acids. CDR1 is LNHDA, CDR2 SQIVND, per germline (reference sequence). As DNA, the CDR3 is TGTGCCAGTCGAAAACAAGCGAGGGACAGGGCTTTGATGAACACTGAAGCTTTCTTT. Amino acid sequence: CASRKQARDRALMNTEAFF.

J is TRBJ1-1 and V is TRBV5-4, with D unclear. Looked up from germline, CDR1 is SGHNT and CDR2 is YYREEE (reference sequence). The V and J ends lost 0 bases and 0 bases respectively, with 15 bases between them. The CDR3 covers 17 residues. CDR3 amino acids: CASSLAVFGGMNTEAFF. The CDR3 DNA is TGTGCCAGCAGCTTGGCAGTTTTTGGAGGGATGAACACTGAAGCTTTCTTT.

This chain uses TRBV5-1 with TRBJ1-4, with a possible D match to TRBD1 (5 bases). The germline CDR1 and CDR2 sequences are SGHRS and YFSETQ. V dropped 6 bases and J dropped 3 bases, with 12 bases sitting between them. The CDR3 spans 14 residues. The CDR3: CASTRGGSNEKLFF. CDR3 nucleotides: TGCGCCAGCACCCGGGGGGGATCTAATGAAAAACTGTTTTTT.

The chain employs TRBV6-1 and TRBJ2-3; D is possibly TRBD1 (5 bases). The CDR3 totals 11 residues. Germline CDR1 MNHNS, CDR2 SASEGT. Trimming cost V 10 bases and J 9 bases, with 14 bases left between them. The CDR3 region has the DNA TGTGCCACCTGGGGCCTTGGCACGCAGTATTTT. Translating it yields CATWGLGTQYF.

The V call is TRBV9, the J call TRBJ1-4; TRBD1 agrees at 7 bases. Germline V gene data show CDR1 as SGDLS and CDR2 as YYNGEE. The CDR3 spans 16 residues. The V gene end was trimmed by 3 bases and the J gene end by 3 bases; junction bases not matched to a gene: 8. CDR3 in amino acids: CASSATTGTANEKLFF. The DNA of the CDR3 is TGTGCCAGCAGCGCTACTACCGGGACAGCTAATGAAAAACTGTTTTTT.

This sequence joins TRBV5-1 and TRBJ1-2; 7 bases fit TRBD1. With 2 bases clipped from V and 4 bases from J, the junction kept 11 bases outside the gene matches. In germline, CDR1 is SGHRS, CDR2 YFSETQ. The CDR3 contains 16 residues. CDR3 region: CASSFGRTGKTYGYTF. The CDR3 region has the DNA TGCGCCAGCAGCTTTGGTAGGACAGGCAAGACCTATGGCTACACCTTC. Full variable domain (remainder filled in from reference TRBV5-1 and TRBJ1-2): KAGVTQTPRYLIKTRGQQVTLSCSPISGHRSVSWYQQTPGQGLQFLFEYFSETQRNKGNFPGRFSGRQFSNSRSEMNVSTLELGDSALYLCASSFGRTGKTYGYTFGSGTRLTVV.